The clone carrying this T cell receptor (beta chain) was counted between two and nine times. Antigen specificity is unknown. TCRdb re-called the reads through MiXCR, storing one row per CDR3 protein. This sample has about 270,000 distinct CDR3 sequences, with under 25% found just once. These data originate in a study of T cell repertoires in cytomegalovirus infection. Overall study context: In the study, CMV epitopes included recently identified HLA-C-restricted and well-studied HLA-B-restricted ones. Public TCR beta signatures were indicative of both CMV infection and a matching HLA type.

Per the germline V gene, CDR1 is SGHNT and CDR2 is YYREEE (reference sequence). This CDR3 spans 13 amino acids. V shed 7 bases, J shed 2 bases, and the junction held 5 bases outside the gene matches. Study-wide findings and caveats: Cumulative public TCR beta family frequency identified carriers of CMV plus the relevant HLA. Dominating the ex vivo response were HLA-C-restricted CMV-specific TCR beta clonotypes.

This TCR was sampled from a human donor in good health (CMV status not recorded). Some clones in this sample may be carry-over from other donors' samples. The genes are TRBV5-4 and TRBJ1-1, with 7 bases that match TRBD1. This sample comprised cultured PBMCs, obtained from culture after CMV antigen stimulation. The CDR3 nucleotides read TGTGCCAGCCGTTGGGACAGCAACACTGAAGCTTTCTTT. Its protein is CASRWDSNTEAFF.